This T cell receptor (beta chain) was observed in a study of preoperative IRX-2 immunotherapy in early breast cancer. The CDR3 consists of 15 residues. Unmatched junction bases numbered 4, after V lost 0 bases and J lost 7 bases. Germline V CDR1 and CDR2: SQVTM, ANQGSEA. As for treatment: preoperative locoregional IRX-2 cytokine immunotherapy. Method: immunoSEQ multiplex PCR; TCRdb's copy keeps in-frame clones and lacks some. The table lists 15,000 to 25,000 clones, around four fifths of them singletons. The receptor comes from a human donor with breast cancer. This chain links TRBV29-1 with TRBJ1-6; 9 bases are a match to TRBD1. Here the sequenced sample was lymph node tissue, taken after IRX-2 immunotherapy. The CDR3 coding sequence is TGCAGCGTTGAAGAATGGGGGACAGGGAATTCACCCCTCCACTTT. Translated, it gives CSVEEWGTGNSPLHF.